What follows describes a single TCR beta chain. What it recognizes is unknown. Primed by a sample-barcoded 5' primer and a J-beta primer mix, a second PCR proceeded for roughly 7 to 12 cycles. TCRdb fed the 5' RACE reads into MiXCR, producing one record per CDR3 protein. The table records fewer than 1.5 million distinct CDR3 sequences, 40% to 50% of them present only once. Germline lookup yields CDR1 SEHNR and CDR2 FQNEAQ (reference sequence). V was clipped by 10 bases and J by 5 bases, with 16 bases between them. This CDR3 is built from 13 residues. The data were taken from a study of blood T cells in healthy people across ages. Study outcomes and limitations: Comparison with aged donors showed that long-lived donors had more naive CD4+ cells and higher diversity. As age increased, TCR beta diversity per million T cells fell in a roughly linear fashion. Donor CMV infection status was unknown, possibly confounding age-related changes in expanded clonotypes.

The clonotype comes from a woman aged 18-29 years in good health. Sequencing was performed on blood. The V call is TRBV7-9, the J call TRBJ2-3; no clear D gene. The CDR3, as DNA: TGTGCCACCCCGCACACGGAAATAGATACGCAGTATTTT. Translated: CATPHTEIDTQYF. The full variable domain, in which reference TRBV7-9 and TRBJ2-3 provide the parts outside the CDR3, is DTGVSQNPRHKITKRGQNVTFRCDPISEHNRLYWYRQTLGQGPEFLTYFQNEAQLEKSRLLSDRFSAERPKGSFSTLEIQRTEQGDSAMYLCATPHTEIDTQYFGPGTRLTVL.